This section outlines one T cell receptor beta chain sequence together with its context. Its matching antigen is unknown. The source of the sample is a study of T cell responses to AZD1222 COVID-19 vaccine. Study-level points and caveats: Clonal diversity may have been underestimated, and the donors were mostly white British, with more females than males. Repertoires were obtained only post-peak T cell response. Recipients of two AZD1222 doses showed rising Spike-specific TCR breadth and depth.

Germline CDR1 reads KGHDR; CDR2 reads SFDVKD. The CDR3 is 16 amino acids. V was pared by 7 bases and J by 0 bases, with 14 bases between. Sequenced by immunoSEQ multiplex PCR; TCRdb stores in-frame clones only, minus some. This sample has roughly 150,000 clones, with roughly 90% found just once. Researchers grouped second doses given at about 4 or about 12 weeks into one pool. V and J are TRBV24-1 and TRBJ2-2; D possibly corresponds to TRBD1 (6 bases). This TCR was sampled from an adult who received the AZD1222 COVID-19 vaccine. Sequenced here: peripheral blood, sampled 28 days after the second AZD1222 dose. CDR3 DNA: TGTGCCACCAGCCGAAGGGGGACGGCGAACACCGGGGAGCTGTTTTTT. Its protein is CATSRRGTANTGELFF.